There are many counts of the clone carrying this T cell receptor beta chain. Unique molecular identifiers featured in how the TCRbeta library was prepared. TCRdb reprocessed the PCR reads via MiXCR and lists one record per CDR3 protein. Of about 470,000 distinct CDR3 sequences detected, 43% appear once; the ten largest clones hold about 30%. V was shortened by 4 bases and J by 2 bases, with 10 bases between the two germline ends. CDR1 and CDR2 from the germline V gene are SQVTM and ANQGSEA. This CDR3 region has 13 residues. This entry comes from a study of T-cell reconstitution after alpha-beta-depleted transplantation in children.

This sample comprised PBMCs, obtained before TCRalphabeta/CD19-depleted stem cell transplant. The chain has TRBV29-1 and TRBJ2-3; D perhaps matches TRBD1 (6 bases). This sequence originates from a girl aged 2 to 10 with aplastic anemia, due to receive a stem cell transplant. Here the CDR3 reads CSVAGDNTDTQYF. The CDR3 DNA is TGCAGCGTTGCAGGGGACAACACAGATACGCAGTATTTT.